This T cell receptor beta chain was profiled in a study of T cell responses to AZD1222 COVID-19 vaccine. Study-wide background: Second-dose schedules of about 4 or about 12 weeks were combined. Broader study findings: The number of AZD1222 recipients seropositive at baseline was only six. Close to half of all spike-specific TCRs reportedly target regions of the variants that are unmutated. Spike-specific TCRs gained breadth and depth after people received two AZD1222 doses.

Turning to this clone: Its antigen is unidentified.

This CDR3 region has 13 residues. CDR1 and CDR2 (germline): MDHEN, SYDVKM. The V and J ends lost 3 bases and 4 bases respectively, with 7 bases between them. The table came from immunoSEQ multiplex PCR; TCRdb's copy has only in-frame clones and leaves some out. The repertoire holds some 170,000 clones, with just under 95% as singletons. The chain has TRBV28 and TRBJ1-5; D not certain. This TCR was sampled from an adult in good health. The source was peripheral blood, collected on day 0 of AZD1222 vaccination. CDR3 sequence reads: CASSFVVNQPQHF. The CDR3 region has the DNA TGTGCCAGCAGTTTCGTAGTAAATCAGCCCCAGCATTTT.